The 23 T cell receptor beta chains below were found in one sample sequenced in a study of OX40 agonist ivuxolimab in advanced cancers. Data came from immunoSEQ multiplex PCR; TCRdb stores just in-frame clones and leaves some out. Seen here are around 69,000 clones, almost 90% observed once, and the top ten hold 2.5% to 3%. Source: CD4+ or CD8+ T cells sorted from blood, taken in a trial of the OX40 agonist ivuxolimab. The receptors were sampled from an adult with an advanced solid tumor such as melanoma, head and neck, liver or kidney cancer.

V and J are TRBV6-1 and TRBJ2-5; perhaps TRBD2 as D (6 bases). V was trimmed by 1 base and J by 1 base, leaving 10 bases between them. The CDR3 extends over 15 amino acids. Germline V lookup: CDR1 MNHNS, CDR2 SASEGT. CDR3: CASSEVMGGQETQYF. In DNA, the CDR3 is TGTGCCAGCAGTGAAGTGATGGGGGGCCAAGAGACCCAGTACTTC.

This rearrangement joins TRBV6-1 to TRBJ2-1; maybe TRBD1 (5 bases). The CDR3 has 14 residues. In germline, CDR1 is MNHNS, CDR2 SASEGT. Trimming removed 8 bases from V and 5 bases from J, with 16 bases in between. The CDR3 DNA is TGTGCCAGCCGTGCAGGGTATCCGCACAATGAGCAGTTCTTC. As protein: CASRAGYPHNEQFF.

The rearrangement uses TRBV5-4 and TRBJ2-1, with D unresolved. There are 13 residues in the CDR3. Trimming cost V 3 bases and J 9 bases, with 13 bases left between them. Germline V gene lookup returns CDR1 SGHNT and CDR2 YYREEE (reference sequence). The CDR3 nucleotides read TGTGCCAGCAGCTCTACTCCGGCCGGTGAGCAGTTCTTC. This translates into CASSSTPAGEQFF.

V gene TRBV11-2 combines with J gene TRBJ2-3; D not certain. Germline V CDR1 and CDR2: SGHAT, FQNNGV. The CDR3 length is 16 residues. V gave up 3 bases and J gave up 4 bases, with 17 bases separating them. CDR3 amino acids: CASSLPWGRRSDTQYF. The CDR3 nucleotides are TGTGCCAGCAGCTTGCCCTGGGGTCGGCGGTCAGATACGCAGTATTTT.

A note on this clone: The junction shows a germline mismatch at one end, possibly a read error. The gene calls are TRBV5-1 and TRBJ2-2; D may be TRBD1 (5 bases). The CDR3 has 13 amino acids. Per the germline V gene, CDR1 is SGHRS and CDR2 is YFSETQ. CDR3 residues: CASSLKGPGELFF. The CDR3 bases are TGTGCCAGCAGCTTGAAGGGGCCCGGGGAGCTGTTTTTT.

The chain has TRBV18 and TRBJ2-7, with D possibly being TRBD1 (5 bases). CDR3 size: 15 residues. Germline V lookup: CDR1 KGHSH, CDR2 LQKENI. V gave up 3 bases and J gave up 4 bases, with 16 bases separating them. The CDR3 reads CASSPPGRAEYEQYF. The CDR3 bases are TGTGCCAGCTCACCGCCAGGCAGGGCTGAGTACGAGCAGTACTTC.

This rearrangement joins TRBV11-2 to TRBJ2-3; D may correspond to TRBD1 or TRBD2 (5 bases each). V lost 4 bases, J lost 2 bases, and 16 bases lay in between. The germline V gene encodes CDR1 SGHAT and CDR2 FQNNGV. The CDR3 runs to 16 residues. This chain's CDR3 is CASSSGASFYTDTQYF. CDR3 DNA sequence: TGTGCCAGCAGCTCCGGGGCTAGCTTTTACACAGATACGCAGTATTTT.

The J gene is TRBJ2-1, the V gene TRBV29-1, with 11 bases aligning to TRBD2. CDR1 and CDR2 from the germline V gene are SQVTM and ANQGSEA. Germline trimming cut 7 bases from V and 4 bases from J; bases unmatched to any gene: 12. The CDR3 loop spans 16 amino acids. The CDR3: CSARVTSGSLYNEQFF. In DNA form, the CDR3 reads TGCAGCGCCCGAGTCACTAGCGGGAGTTTATACAATGAGCAGTTCTTC.

The J gene is TRBJ2-3, the V gene TRBV6-4; tentative D call: TRBD2 (5 bases). Trimming shortened V by 3 bases and J by 4 bases, and 8 bases separated the two germline ends. The germline gives CDR1 MRHNA, CDR2 SNTAGT. The CDR3 spans 13 residues. CDR3 nucleotides: TGTGCCAGCAGTGAAGGGAGCGCAGATACGCAGTATTTT. Amino acid sequence: CASSEGSADTQYF.

The V and J genes are TRBV18 and TRBJ1-3; tentative D call: TRBD1 (5 bases). The germline gives CDR1 KGHSH, CDR2 LQKENI. V was clipped by 3 bases and J by 0 bases, with 12 bases between them. The CDR3 runs to 16 residues. In DNA, the CDR3 is TGTGCCAGCTCACCCTGGACGGACATCTCTGGAAACACCATATATTTT. Translation: CASSPWTDISGNTIYF.

The J gene is TRBJ1-2, the V gene TRBV7-9; possibly TRBD1 for D (5 bases). The V gene lost 1 base and the J gene lost 12 bases, with 15 bases spanning the gap. CDR1 is SEHNR, CDR2 FQNEAQ, per germline (reference sequence). There are 13 residues in the CDR3. In DNA, the CDR3 is TGTGCCAGCAGCTTAGGGTCAGGGAGAGGTCACACCTTC. This gives the protein CASSLGSGRGHTF.

V usage is TRBV7-3 and J usage is TRBJ2-3; perhaps TRBD2 as D (5 bases). CDR1 and CDR2 from the germline V gene are SGHTA and FQGTGA. V was pared by 5 bases and J by 6 bases, with 9 bases between. CDR3 size: 12 residues. This CDR3 reads CASSPSGDTQYF. The CDR3 DNA reads as TGTGCCAGCAGCCCCTCGGGGGATACGCAGTATTTT.

This clone was recorded only once. The chain joins TRBV30 to TRBJ1-5; perhaps TRBD1 as D (5 bases). CDR1 and CDR2 from the germline V gene are GTSNPN and SVGIG (reference sequence). Trimming shortened V by 0 bases and J by 2 bases, and 14 bases separated the two germline ends. The CDR3 extends over 16 amino acids. CDR3 amino acids: CAWSVRGKSGNQPQHF. The CDR3 DNA is TGTGCCTGGAGTGTGAGGGGAAAATCGGGCAATCAGCCCCAGCATTTT.

This clone was picked up one time. The junction departs from the called germline gene at one end, perhaps through a read error. The chain carries TRBV7-8 and TRBJ2-2, with unresolved D. The CDR3 runs 16 residues. Germline loops: CDR1 SGHVS, CDR2 FQNEAQ. CDR3 residues: CASSLGRRPNAGELFF. Written as DNA, the CDR3 is TGTGCCAGCAGCTTAGGGAGACGCCCGAACGCCGGGGAGCTGTTTTTT.

The rearrangement joins TRBV28 to TRBJ1-4, with TRBD1 identical over 7 bases. The CDR3 contains 16 residues. V gave up 5 bases and J gave up 6 bases; unmatched junction bases: 12. The germline V gene encodes CDR1 MDHEN and CDR2 SYDVKM. The CDR3 DNA reads TGTGCCAGCAGTGTCTCACCCGGGACAGCCTATGAAAAACTGTTTTTT. Its translation: CASSVSPGTAYEKLFF.

V gene TRBV30 combines with J gene TRBJ2-7, with D uncertain. Per the germline V gene, CDR1 is GTSNPN and CDR2 is SVGIG (reference sequence). The CDR3 consists of 14 residues. Trimming removed 3 bases from V and 0 bases from J, with 12 bases in between. This CDR3 reads CAWRGKGSSYEQYF. The CDR3 coding sequence is TGTGCCTGGAGAGGAAAGGGTAGCTCCTACGAGCAGTACTTC.

V usage is TRBV5-5 and J usage is TRBJ1-3, with D possibly TRBD1 on 5 matching bases. Trimming removed 2 bases at V and 4 bases at J, with 13 bases between. There are 15 residues in the CDR3. Germline V gene sequence: CDR1 SGHKS, CDR2 YYEKEE (reference sequence). CDR3 DNA: TGTGCCAGCAGCTTAGCAGGGTTGGGGGGAAACACCATATATTTT. Protein: CASSLAGLGGNTIYF. The entire variable domain, with the rest obtained from reference TRBV5-5 and TRBJ1-3, is as follows: DAGVTQSPTHLIKTRGQQVTLRCSPISGHKSVSWYQQVLGQGPQFIFQYYEKEERGRGNFPDRFSARQFPNYSSELNVNALLLGDSALYLCASSLAGLGGNTIYFGEGSWLTVV.

The chain joins TRBV18 to TRBJ1-1; weak D call: TRBD1 (6 bases). This CDR3 region has 11 residues. Between the trimmed V and J ends, which lost 3 bases and 8 bases, there was a span of 7 bases. The germline V gene has CDR1 KGHSH and CDR2 LQKENI. In nucleotides, the CDR3 is TGTGCCAGCTCACCGGGACAAGAAGCTTTCTTT. Protein product: CASSPGQEAFF.

J is TRBJ2-4 and V is TRBV7-9, with 7 bases aligning to TRBD1. V shed 5 bases and J 6 bases; nucleotides not matched to a gene: 10. The CDR3 runs to 15 residues. CDR1 SEHNR and CDR2 FQNEAQ come from the germline V gene (reference sequence). Here the CDR3 DNA reads TGTGCCAGCAGCCTCCAACAGGGGACGGCAAACATTCAGTACTTC. Protein product: CASSLQQGTANIQYF.

The gene calls are TRBV19 and TRBJ1-1; 8 nucleotides line up with TRBD1. Germline loops: CDR1 LNHDA, CDR2 SQIVND (reference sequence). J was trimmed by 0 bases and V by 5 bases; bases with no gene match: 5. This CDR3 is 15 amino acids long. The CDR3 here is CASSGQGTLNTEAFF. The CDR3 nucleotides are TGTGCCAGTAGTGGACAGGGAACCCTGAACACTGAAGCTTTCTTT.

The chain links TRBV4-2 to TRBJ1-2, with 9 positions matching TRBD1. In germline, CDR1 is LGHNA, CDR2 YNFKEQ. The ends lost 0 bases at V and 8 bases at J; junction bases unmatched: 16. The CDR3 is 18 residues long. The chain's CDR3 is CASSQDMGGQGFFNGYTF. CDR3 in DNA: TGTGCCAGCAGCCAAGATATGGGGGGACAGGGATTTTTCAACGGCTACACCTTC.

This chain connects TRBV2 to TRBJ1-1, with a possible D match to TRBD1 (5 bases). Trimming pared 6 bases from V and 4 bases from J, leaving 15 bases between. The CDR3 runs 14 residues. CDR1 and CDR2 (germline): SNHLY, FYNNEI. The CDR3 spells CASRSTLGGTEAFF. The CDR3 bases are TGTGCCAGCAGATCAACCCTCGGGGGCACTGAAGCTTTCTTT.

The chain uses TRBV11-1 and TRBJ2-5, with TRBD2 as a possible D gene (6 bases). The assigned J gene may be wrong: the sequence end matches TRBJ2-7 better. The CDR3 loop spans 14 amino acids. Germline assignment: CDR1 SGHAT and CDR2 FQDESV (reference sequence). The CDR3 DNA is TGTGCCAGCAGCTTAGGTCTAGCGTCCTACGAGCAGTACTTC. Translating gives CASSLGLASYEQYF.